This record looks at one TCR beta chain sequence and its context. What it binds is unknown. With 8 bases removed from V and 2 bases from J, the gap between germline ends came to 11 bases. In germline, CDR1 is SGHVS, CDR2 FNYEAQ. There are 13 residues in the CDR3. TCRdb re-called the 5' RACE reads through MiXCR, storing one row per CDR3 protein. Of hundreds of thousands of distinct CDR3 sequences in the sample, approximately 8% are singletons; the top ten hold 15% to 20%. The sample comes from a study of T cells after yellow fever vaccination. Study details: Researchers used SMART-Seq v4 Ultra Low Input to prepare fractions that had low cell numbers.

Study-wide results and caveats: Highly abundant clonotypes carried over from the bulk population could end up in FACS-sorted repertoires as contaminants. Post-booster reappearance was seen for most primary-vaccination clones (roughly 96% CD4, around 88% CD8). A small share of clonotypes appeared in both CD4 and CD8 compartments.

The source was PBMCs, collected 35 to 50 days after the first yellow fever vaccination. This rearrangement joins TRBV7-6 to TRBJ2-3, with TRBD1 as a possible D gene (5 bases). The receptor was derived from a young man who received the YFV17D yellow fever vaccine. The CDR3 here is CASAAGNTDTQYF. CDR3 DNA sequence: TGTGCCAGCGCGGCAGGGAACACAGATACGCAGTATTTT.